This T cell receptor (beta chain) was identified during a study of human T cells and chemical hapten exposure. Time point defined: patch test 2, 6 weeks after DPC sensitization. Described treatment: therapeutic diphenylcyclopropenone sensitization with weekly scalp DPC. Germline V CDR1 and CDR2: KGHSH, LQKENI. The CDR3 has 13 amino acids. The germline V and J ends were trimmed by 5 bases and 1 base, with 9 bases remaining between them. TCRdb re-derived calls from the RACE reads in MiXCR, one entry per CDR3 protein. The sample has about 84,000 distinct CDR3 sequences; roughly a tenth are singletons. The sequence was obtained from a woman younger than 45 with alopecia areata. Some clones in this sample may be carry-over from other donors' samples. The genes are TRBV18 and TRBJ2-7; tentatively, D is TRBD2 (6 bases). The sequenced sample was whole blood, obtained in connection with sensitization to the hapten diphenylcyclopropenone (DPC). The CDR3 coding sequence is TGTGCCAGCTCAGGGGGACTTTCCTACGAGCAGTACTTC. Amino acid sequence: CASSGGLSYEQYF.